The next 30 T cell receptor beta chains were all read from a single sample in a study of early T cells in non-severe SARS-CoV-2 infection. TCRdb redid the calling of the 5' RACE reads with MiXCR, one entry per CDR3 protein. The sample holds fewer than 85,000 distinct CDR3 sequences; 11% are singletons and the top ten take around 11%. The sample here was whole blood, taken at baseline. The receptors stem from an adult who was a healthcare worker with PCR-confirmed SARS-CoV-2 infection or an uninfected control (not recorded which).

This chain connects TRBV20-1 to TRBJ2-2, with TRBD2 matching 11 bases. CDR1 and CDR2 (germline): DFQATT, SNEGSKA (reference sequence). The CDR3 runs 17 residues. J gave up 7 bases and V 1 base, and 11 bases lay outside the gene matches. CDR3 sequence (DNA): TGCAGTGCTAGAGGGTATTTGACTAGCGGGGACCACGGGGAGCTGTTTTTT. It translates to CSARGYLTSGDHGELFF.

This chain joins TRBV18 and TRBJ1-1; TRBD1 matches 8 bases. This CDR3 contains 14 residues. V trimming: 3 bases; J trimming: 4 bases; junction bases outside the gene matches: 4. CDR1 is KGHSH and CDR2 is LQKENI in the germline V gene. The CDR3 spells CASSPNTGGTEAFF. The CDR3 DNA reads TGTGCCAGCTCACCGAATACAGGGGGCACTGAAGCTTTCTTT.

The J gene is TRBJ2-7, the V gene TRBV27; D gene ambiguous. V lost 3 bases, J lost 3 bases, and 9 bases lay in between. Germline assignment: CDR1 MNHEY and CDR2 SMNVEV (reference sequence). The CDR3 sequence is 13 residues long. The CDR3: CASSLGPRYEQYF. DNA for the CDR3: TGTGCCAGCAGTTTGGGTCCCCGCTACGAGCAGTACTTC.

Written as DNA, the CDR3 is TGTGCCAGCCGCCCCCGGACGAACACCGGGGAGCTGTTTTTT. Protein sequence: CASRPRTNTGELFF. This chain connects TRBV2 to TRBJ2-2; D ambiguous. Germline V CDR1 and CDR2: SNHLY, FYNNEI. Deletions cut 8 bases from V and 0 bases from J, with 10 bases between. CDR3 size: 14 residues.

The J gene is TRBJ1-1, the V gene TRBV29-1, with D possibly matching TRBD1 (6 bases). Germline CDR1 SQVTM, CDR2 ANQGSEA. The ends were cut back, 5 bases at V and 8 bases at J, with 21 bases in the middle. CDR3 length equals 14 residues. The CDR3 reads CSVRLMAGAGEAFF. In DNA, the CDR3 is TGCAGCGTTCGTTTAATGGCGGGGGCTGGCGAAGCTTTCTTT.

This clonotype was counted only a few times. The chain uses TRBV7-3 and TRBJ2-3, with 7 bases aligning to TRBD1. V shed 2 bases, J shed 3 bases, and the junction held 8 bases outside the gene matches. The germline V gene encodes CDR1 SGHTA and CDR2 FQGTGA. The CDR3 consists of 16 residues. CDR3 sequence: CASSLGSGGKTDTQYF. The CDR3 nucleotides read TGTGCCAGCAGCTTAGGGTCAGGGGGAAAAACAGATACGCAGTATTTT.

This chain uses TRBV7-2 with TRBJ2-3, with TRBD2 as a possible D gene (5 bases). The CDR3 consists of 14 residues. Trimming removed 5 bases at V and 4 bases at J, with 13 bases between. Germline assignment: CDR1 SGHTA and CDR2 FQGNSA. The CDR3 DNA follows: TGTGCCAGCAGCCGCGAGGGCGCGGCAGATACGCAGTATTTT. This encodes CASSREGAADTQYF.

The rearrangement joins TRBV10-2 to TRBJ1-2; D is ambiguous. This CDR3 contains 13 residues. Trimming took off 5 bases at V and 4 bases at J, with 11 bases between the two ends. Germline V CDR1 and CDR2: WSHSY, SAAADI. DNA for the CDR3: TGCGCCAGCAGTCCCGACGGAGGCTATGGCTACACCTTC. This sequence encodes CASSPDGGYGYTF.

This clonotype was observed at least ten times. V is TRBV7-9 and J is TRBJ1-2; 7 positions agree with TRBD1. The germline V gene has CDR1 SEHNR and CDR2 FQNEAQ (reference sequence). Losses at the gene ends were 6 bases for V and 4 bases for J; bases not matched to a gene: 8. The CDR3 is 14 residues long. CDR3 sequence (DNA): TGTGCCAGCAGTTCCGGGACAGAACTCTATGGCTACACCTTC. Protein sequence: CASSSGTELYGYTF. The complete variable domain, with remaining parts taken from reference TRBV7-9 and TRBJ1-2, reads DTGVSQNPRHKITKRGQNVTFRCDPISEHNRLYWYRQTLGQGPEFLTYFQNEAQLEKSRLLSDRFSAERPKGSFSTLEIQRTEQGDSAMYLCASSSGTELYGYTFGSGTRLTVV.

This clonotype appeared a few times. The chain employs TRBV18 and TRBJ2-3; maybe TRBD1 (5 bases). The CDR3 is made up of 16 amino acids. CDR1 is KGHSH and CDR2 is LQKENI in the germline V gene. The ends were cut back, 2 bases at V and 6 bases at J, with 18 bases in the middle. CDR3 sequence (DNA): TGTGCCAGCTCACCAGCCAGGGCGATTAATAGGGATACGCAGTATTTT. Protein: CASSPARAINRDTQYF.

This clonotype was counted many times. The gene calls are TRBV20-1 and TRBJ2-1; weak D call: TRBD1 (5 bases). V dropped 0 bases and J dropped 6 bases, with 12 bases sitting between them. CDR3 length: 14 amino acids. CDR1 and CDR2 from the germline V gene are DFQATT and SNEGSKA (reference sequence). In DNA, the CDR3 is TGCAGTGCTAGAGATGTCCAGGGAATCAATGAGCAGTTCTTC. Its protein is CSARDVQGINEQFF.

At least ten counts were recorded for this clonotype. This chain uses TRBV28 with TRBJ2-5; D ambiguous. V was shortened by 6 bases and J by 3 bases, with 17 bases between the two germline ends. The CDR3 contains 15 residues. Germline V CDR1 and CDR2: MDHEN, SYDVKM. The CDR3 region is CASSPMGSSEETQYF. The CDR3 coding sequence is TGTGCCAGCAGCCCGATGGGGTCCTCCGAAGAGACCCAGTACTTC.

The rearrangement links TRBV20-1 to TRBJ1-2; tentatively, D is TRBD1 (6 bases). There are 15 residues in the CDR3. V shed 6 bases and J shed 4 bases, with 21 bases lying between them. CDR1 is DFQATT, CDR2 SNEGSKA, per germline (reference sequence). In DNA, the CDR3 is TGCAGTGCCAAAACCTGGGCAGGGGACCCCTATGGCTACACCTTC. It is translated as CSAKTWAGDPYGYTF.

At least ten counts were recorded for this clonotype. For the CDR3, the DNA is TGCAGCGACATGACAGGGATCACTGAAGCTTTCTTT. Translated: CSDMTGITEAFF. The V and J genes are TRBV29-1 and TRBJ1-1, with 7 bases identical to TRBD1. Germline CDR1 is SQVTM and CDR2 is ANQGSEA. The CDR3 sequence is 12 residues long. J lost 4 bases, V lost 7 bases, and 6 bases had no gene match.

The CDR3, as DNA: TGTGCCAGCAGCGCGGGACAGCGGAATTCACCCCTCCACTTT. It translates to CASSAGQRNSPLHF. V usage is TRBV11-1 and J usage is TRBJ1-6, with TRBD1 identical over 7 bases. Trimming cost V 5 bases and J 7 bases; bases outside gene matches: 5. Per germline, CDR1 SGHAT and CDR2 FQDESV (reference sequence). The length of the CDR3 is 14 residues.

The chain is built from TRBV29-1 and TRBJ2-5, with 7 bases identical to TRBD1. With V trimmed by 6 bases and J by 3 bases, 4 bases remained unmatched. The germline CDR1 and CDR2 sequences are SQVTM and ANQGSEA. This CDR3 has 12 residues. The DNA of the CDR3 is TGCAGCGTCAACAGGGGCGAAGAGACCCAGTACTTC. Translated: CSVNRGEETQYF.

This clonotype was seen a handful of times. Sequence at one end of the junction differs from germline and may be a read error. The gene calls are TRBV11-2 and TRBJ2-4, with 11 bases fitting TRBD2. The germline V gene encodes CDR1 SGHAT and CDR2 FQNNGV. The CDR3 totals 14 residues. The CDR3 reads CASSSGTSGNIRYF. The CDR3 region has the DNA TGTGCCAGCAGCTCCGGGACTAGCGGAAACATTCGGTACTTC.

In its sample, this clonotype was seen many times. The CDR3 region is CSVEVQELAKNIQYF. The CDR3 nucleotides are TGCAGCGTTGAAGTCCAGGAGCTAGCCAAAAACATTCAGTACTTC. The chain recombines TRBV29-1 with TRBJ2-4, with D unclear. With 1 base removed from V and 0 bases from J, the gap between germline ends came to 10 bases. CDR1 and CDR2 from the germline V gene are SQVTM and ANQGSEA. The CDR3 runs 15 residues. The full variable domain, its missing parts supplied by reference TRBV29-1 and TRBJ2-4, is SAVISQKPSRDICQRGTSLTIQCQVDSQVTMMFWYRQQPGQSLTLIATANQGSEATYESGFVIDKFPISRPNLTFSTLTVSNMSPEDSSIYLCSVEVQELAKNIQYFGAGTRLSVL.

J is TRBJ1-1 and V is TRBV30; D remains ambiguous. The germline CDR1 and CDR2 sequences are GTSNPN and SVGIG (reference sequence). The germline V and J ends were trimmed by 0 bases and 0 bases, with 17 bases remaining between them. This CDR3 region has 17 residues. Here the CDR3 DNA reads TGTGCCTGGAGTGTCCCGGGGTTCGTAACCATGAACACTGAAGCTTTCTTT. It translates to CAWSVPGFVTMNTEAFF.

This clonotype has just a few counts. The chain links TRBV19 to TRBJ1-2, with a possible D match to TRBD1 (6 bases). V was trimmed by 4 bases and J by 2 bases, leaving 14 bases between them. There are 15 residues in the CDR3. Germline V gene data show CDR1 as LNHDA and CDR2 as SQIVND (reference sequence). CDR3 amino acids: CASSTPRGGNYGYTF. CDR3 DNA: TGTGCCAGTAGTACGCCACGGGGGGGCAACTATGGCTACACCTTC.

Only one count was recorded for this clonotype. The V call is TRBV18, the J call TRBJ2-3, with unresolved D. Trimming took off 2 bases at V and 3 bases at J, with 9 bases between the two ends. This CDR3 region has 14 residues. Per germline, CDR1 KGHSH and CDR2 LQKENI. The CDR3 DNA reads as TGTGCCAGCTCACCATTGAAGACAACAGATACGCAGTATTTT. Its protein is CASSPLKTTDTQYF.

The V and J genes are TRBV20-1 and TRBJ2-5; 8 bases align to TRBD1. There are 17 residues in the CDR3. Germline values: CDR1 DFQATT, CDR2 SNEGSKA (reference sequence). The V and J ends lost 0 bases and 5 bases, in that order; junction bases with no gene match: 14. CDR3 sequence: CSARDSGGGQGAETQYF. The DNA of the CDR3 is TGCAGTGCTAGAGATTCAGGAGGAGGACAGGGAGCGGAGACCCAGTACTTC.

This clonotype was seen more than once but under ten times. The chain uses TRBV11-1 and TRBJ2-1, with TRBD2 matching 8 bases. V lost 5 bases to trimming and J lost 5 bases; unmatched junction nucleotides: 8. The CDR3 covers 15 residues. The germline V gene encodes CDR1 SGHAT and CDR2 FQDESV (reference sequence). Here the CDR3 DNA reads TGTGCCAGCAGCCGCGAGCGGGGGTCCCACAATGAGCAGTTCTTC. As protein: CASSRERGSHNEQFF.

This clonotype was counted between two and nine times. The chain joins TRBV15 to TRBJ2-1; the D is unclear. The germline gives CDR1 LNHNV, CDR2 YYDKDF (reference sequence). The V gene lost 1 base and the J gene lost 1 base, with 5 bases spanning the gap. This CDR3 comprises 14 residues. CDR3 DNA sequence: TGTGCCACCAGCAGAGGACAATCCTACAATGAGCAGTTCTTC. As protein: CATSRGQSYNEQFF.

In its sample, this clonotype was seen a few times. The V and J genes are TRBV12-5 and TRBJ2-3, with D perhaps assigned TRBD1 or TRBD2 (5 bases each). The CDR3 length is 15 residues. V gave up 6 bases and J gave up 3 bases, with 16 bases separating them. Germline-derived CDR1 and CDR2 are LGHNT and FRNRAP. In nucleotides, the CDR3 is TGTGCTAGTGGCGGGGACCGCGTTCTAACAGATACGCAGTATTTT. The encoded protein is CASGGDRVLTDTQYF.

DNA of the CDR3: TGTGCCAGCAGCTTACACGGGGTGAACACCGGGGAGCTGTTTTTT. It codes for CASSLHGVNTGELFF. The chain employs TRBV7-9 and TRBJ2-2; maybe TRBD2 (5 bases). Trimming shortened V by 2 bases and J by 1 base, and 8 bases separated the two germline ends. This CDR3 has 15 amino acids. Germline lookup yields CDR1 SEHNR and CDR2 FQNEAQ (reference sequence). The full variable domain, in which reference TRBV7-9 and TRBJ2-2 provide the parts outside the CDR3, is DTGVSQNPRHKITKRGQNVTFRCDPISEHNRLYWYRQTLGQGPEFLTYFQNEAQLEKSRLLSDRFSAERPKGSFSTLEIQRTEQGDSAMYLCASSLHGVNTGELFFGEGSRLTVL.

Turning to this clonotype: Mismatch with germline at one junction end may stem from a read error. The gene calls are TRBV5-1 and TRBJ2-7, with D possibly matching TRBD2 (5 bases). This CDR3 region has 15 residues. Germline lookup yields CDR1 SGHRS and CDR2 YFSETQ. DNA for the CDR3: TGCACCAGCCGTACCCTAGAAACGGGGACCTACGAGCAGTACTTC. Translated: CTSRTLETGTYEQYF.

This clonotype has more than one count but fewer than ten. The chain has TRBV11-2 and TRBJ2-5, with 12 bases aligning to TRBD2. Trimming cost V 5 bases and J 0 bases; bases outside gene matches: 16. The germline gives CDR1 SGHAT, CDR2 FQNNGV. The CDR3 is 20 residues long. CDR3 sequence (DNA): TGTGCCAGCAGCCAGAGGGGAAGTATACGACTAGCGGGGGACCAAGAGACCCAGTACTTC. Its protein product is CASSQRGSIRLAGDQETQYF.

This clonotype was counted many times. The chain couples TRBV5-5 to TRBJ2-2; D is possibly TRBD1 (6 bases). The CDR3 has 15 residues. V was cut by 4 bases and J by 3 bases, with 13 bases left in between. CDR1 is SGHKS and CDR2 is YYEKEE in the germline V gene (reference sequence). CDR3 sequence (DNA): TGTGCCAGCAGCCTACAGGGTTGGGACACCGGGGAGCTGTTTTTT. This codes for CASSLQGWDTGELFF. Complete variable domain (other parts from reference TRBV5-5 and TRBJ2-2): DAGVTQSPTHLIKTRGQQVTLRCSPISGHKSVSWYQQVLGQGPQFIFQYYEKEERGRGNFPDRFSARQFPNYSSELNVNALLLGDSALYLCASSLQGWDTGELFFGEGSRLTVL.

This clonotype was seen many times. The V gene is TRBV11-3, the J gene TRBJ2-3; tentatively, D is TRBD2 (6 bases). V was shortened by 4 bases and J by 2 bases, with 13 bases between the two germline ends. The CDR3 has 15 residues. The germline V gene has CDR1 SGHNT and CDR2 YENEEA. The CDR3 DNA is TGTGCCAGCAGCTCCGGGGGAGGCACCACAGATACGCAGTATTTT. It translates to CASSSGGGTTDTQYF.